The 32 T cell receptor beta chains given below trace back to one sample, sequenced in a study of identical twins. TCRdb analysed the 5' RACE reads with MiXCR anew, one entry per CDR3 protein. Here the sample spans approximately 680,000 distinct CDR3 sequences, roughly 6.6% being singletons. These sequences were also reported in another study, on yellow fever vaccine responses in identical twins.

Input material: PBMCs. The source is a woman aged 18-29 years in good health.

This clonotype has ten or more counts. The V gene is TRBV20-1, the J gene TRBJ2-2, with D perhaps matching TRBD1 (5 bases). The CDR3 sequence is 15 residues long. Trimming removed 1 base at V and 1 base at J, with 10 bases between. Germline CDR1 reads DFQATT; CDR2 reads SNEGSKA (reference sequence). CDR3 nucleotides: TGCAGTGCTAGAGGCGCAGGGTTGAACACCGGGGAGCTGTTTTTT. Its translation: CSARGAGLNTGELFF.

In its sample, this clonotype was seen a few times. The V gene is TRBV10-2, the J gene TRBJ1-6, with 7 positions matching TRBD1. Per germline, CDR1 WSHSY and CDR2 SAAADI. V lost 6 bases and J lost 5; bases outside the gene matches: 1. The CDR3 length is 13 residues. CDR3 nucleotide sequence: TGCGCCAGCAGCGGGACAGATAATTCACCCCTCCACTTT. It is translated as CASSGTDNSPLHF.

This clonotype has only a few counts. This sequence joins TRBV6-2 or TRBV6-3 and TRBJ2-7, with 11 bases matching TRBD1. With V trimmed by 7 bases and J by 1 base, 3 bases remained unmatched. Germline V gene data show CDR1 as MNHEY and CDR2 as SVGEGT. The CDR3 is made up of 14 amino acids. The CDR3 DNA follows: TGTGCCAGCAACCGGGACAGGGGGTCCTACGAGCAGTACTTC. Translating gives CASNRDRGSYEQYF.

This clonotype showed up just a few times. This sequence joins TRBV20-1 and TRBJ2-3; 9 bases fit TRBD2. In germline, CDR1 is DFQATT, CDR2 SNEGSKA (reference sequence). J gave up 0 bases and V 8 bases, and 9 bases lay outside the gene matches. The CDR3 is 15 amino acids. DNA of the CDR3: TGCAGTACTCTCGGCGGGAGGGATAGCACAGATACGCAGTATTTT. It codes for CSTLGGRDSTDTQYF.

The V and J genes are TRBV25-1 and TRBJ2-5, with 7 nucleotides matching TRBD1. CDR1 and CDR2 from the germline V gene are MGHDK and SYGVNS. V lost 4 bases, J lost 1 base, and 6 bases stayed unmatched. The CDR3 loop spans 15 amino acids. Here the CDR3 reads CASSGPRDSQETQYF. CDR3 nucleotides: TGTGCCAGCAGTGGACCCCGGGACAGCCAAGAGACCCAGTACTTC.

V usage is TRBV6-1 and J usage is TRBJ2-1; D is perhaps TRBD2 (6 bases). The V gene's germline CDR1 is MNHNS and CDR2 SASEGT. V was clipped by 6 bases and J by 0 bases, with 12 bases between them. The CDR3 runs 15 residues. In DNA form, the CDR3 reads TGTGCCAGCAGGGAGGGCATAGGCTCCTACAATGAGCAGTTCTTC. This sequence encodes CASREGIGSYNEQFF.

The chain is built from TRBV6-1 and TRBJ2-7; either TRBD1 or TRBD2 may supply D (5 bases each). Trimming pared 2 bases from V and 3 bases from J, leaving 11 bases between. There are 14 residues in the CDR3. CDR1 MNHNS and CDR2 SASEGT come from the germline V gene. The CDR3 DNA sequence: TGTGCCAGCAGTGAACCGGGACGGAACTACGAGCAGTACGTC. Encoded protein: CASSEPGRNYEQYV.

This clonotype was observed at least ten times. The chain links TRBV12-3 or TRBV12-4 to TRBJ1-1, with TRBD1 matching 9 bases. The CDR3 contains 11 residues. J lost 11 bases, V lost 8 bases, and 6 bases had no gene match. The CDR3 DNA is TGTGCCAGCCGACAGGGGGGAGGCGCTTTCTTT. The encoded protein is CASRQGGGAFF.

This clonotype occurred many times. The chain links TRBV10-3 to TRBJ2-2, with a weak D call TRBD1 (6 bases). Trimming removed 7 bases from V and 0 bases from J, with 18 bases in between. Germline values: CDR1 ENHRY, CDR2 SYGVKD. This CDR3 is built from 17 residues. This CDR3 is CAINTFRQEANTGELFF. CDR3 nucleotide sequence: TGTGCCATCAATACCTTTAGACAGGAGGCGAACACCGGGGAGCTGTTTTTT.

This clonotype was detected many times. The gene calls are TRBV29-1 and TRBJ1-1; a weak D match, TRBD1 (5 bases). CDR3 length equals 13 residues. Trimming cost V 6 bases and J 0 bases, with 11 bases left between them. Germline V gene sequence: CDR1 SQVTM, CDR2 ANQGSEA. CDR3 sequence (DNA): TGCAGCGTAGCCCTAGGGGTGAACACTGAAGCTTTCTTT. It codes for CSVALGVNTEAFF.

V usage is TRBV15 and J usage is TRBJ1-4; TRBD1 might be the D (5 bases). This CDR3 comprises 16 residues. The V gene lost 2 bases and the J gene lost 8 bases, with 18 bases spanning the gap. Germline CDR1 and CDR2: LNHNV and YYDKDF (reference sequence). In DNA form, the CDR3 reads TGTGCCACCAGCAGACGCCGGGGGGGGATAAGGGAAAAACTGTTTTTT. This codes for CATSRRRGGIREKLFF.

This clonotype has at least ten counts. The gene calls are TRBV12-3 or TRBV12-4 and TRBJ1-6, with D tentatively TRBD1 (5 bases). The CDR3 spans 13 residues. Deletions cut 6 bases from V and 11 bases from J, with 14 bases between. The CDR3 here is CASSRDGITPLHF. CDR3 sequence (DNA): TGTGCCAGCAGCAGGGACGGGATTACACCCCTCCACTTT.

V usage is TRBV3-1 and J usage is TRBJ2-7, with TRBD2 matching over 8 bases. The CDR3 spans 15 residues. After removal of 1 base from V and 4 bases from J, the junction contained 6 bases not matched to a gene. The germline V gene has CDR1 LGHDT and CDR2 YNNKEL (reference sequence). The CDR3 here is CASSQAGGLLYEQYF. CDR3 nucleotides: TGTGCCAGCAGCCAAGCGGGAGGGCTTTTGTACGAGCAGTACTTC.

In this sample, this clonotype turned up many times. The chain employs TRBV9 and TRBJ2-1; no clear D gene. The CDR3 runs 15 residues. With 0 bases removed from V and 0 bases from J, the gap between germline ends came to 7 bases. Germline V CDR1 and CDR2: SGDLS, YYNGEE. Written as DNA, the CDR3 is TGTGCCAGCAGCGTAGGGGTCAGCTCCTACAATGAGCAGTTCTTC. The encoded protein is CASSVGVSSYNEQFF. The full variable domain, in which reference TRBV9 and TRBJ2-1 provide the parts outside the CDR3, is DSGVTQTPKHLITATGQRVTLRCSPRSGDLSVYWYQQSLDQGLQFLIQYYNGEERAKGNILERFSAQQFPDLHSELNLSSLELGDSALYFCASSVGVSSYNEQFFGPGTRLTVL.

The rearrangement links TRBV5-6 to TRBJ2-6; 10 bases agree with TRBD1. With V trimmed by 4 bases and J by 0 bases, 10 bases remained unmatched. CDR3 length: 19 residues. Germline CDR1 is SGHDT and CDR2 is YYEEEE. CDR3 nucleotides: TGTGCCAGCAGCCCTCGCAAGGGGACAGGGGTCTCTGGGGCCAACGTCCTGACTTTC. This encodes CASSPRKGTGVSGANVLTF.

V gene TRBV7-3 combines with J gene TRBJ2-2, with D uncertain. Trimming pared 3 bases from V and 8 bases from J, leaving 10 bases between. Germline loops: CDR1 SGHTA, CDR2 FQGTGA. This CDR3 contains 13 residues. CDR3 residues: CASSFSAPGELFF. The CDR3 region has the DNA TGTGCCAGCAGCTTTTCCGCCCCGGGGGAGCTGTTTTTT.

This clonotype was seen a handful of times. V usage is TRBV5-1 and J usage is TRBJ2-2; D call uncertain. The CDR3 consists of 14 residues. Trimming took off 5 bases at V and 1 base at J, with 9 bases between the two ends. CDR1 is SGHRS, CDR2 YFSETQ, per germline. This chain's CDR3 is CASSSWGNTGELFF. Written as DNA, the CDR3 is TGCGCCAGCAGTTCCTGGGGGAACACCGGGGAGCTGTTTTTT.

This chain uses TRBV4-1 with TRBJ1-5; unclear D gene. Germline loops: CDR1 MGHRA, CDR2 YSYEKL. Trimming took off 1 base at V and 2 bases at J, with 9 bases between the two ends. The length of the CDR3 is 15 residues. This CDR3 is CASSQVPRGNQPQHF. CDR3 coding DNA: TGCGCCAGCAGCCAAGTACCCCGGGGCAATCAGCCCCAGCATTTT.

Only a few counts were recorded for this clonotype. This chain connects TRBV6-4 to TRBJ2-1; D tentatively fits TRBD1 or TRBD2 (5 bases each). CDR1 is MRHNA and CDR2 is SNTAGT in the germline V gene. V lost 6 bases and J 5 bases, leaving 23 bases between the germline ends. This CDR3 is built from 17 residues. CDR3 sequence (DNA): TGTGCCAGCAGCATGGGGCCCCCGTGGGGGAGCCACAATGAGCAGTTCTTC. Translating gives CASSMGPPWGSHNEQFF.

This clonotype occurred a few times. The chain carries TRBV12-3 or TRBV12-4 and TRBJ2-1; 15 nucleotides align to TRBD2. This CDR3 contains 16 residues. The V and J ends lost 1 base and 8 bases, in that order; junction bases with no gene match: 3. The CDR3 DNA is TGTGCCAGCAGTTTAGGCCGGACTAGCGGGAGGGATGAGCAGTTCTTC. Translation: CASSLGRTSGRDEQFF.

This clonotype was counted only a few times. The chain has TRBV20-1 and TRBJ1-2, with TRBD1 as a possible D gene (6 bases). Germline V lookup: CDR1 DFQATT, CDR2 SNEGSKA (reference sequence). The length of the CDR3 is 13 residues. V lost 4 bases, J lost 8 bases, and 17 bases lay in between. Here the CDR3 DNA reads TGCAGTGCTATCGAATCGGGGGCTAAGGGCTACACCTTC. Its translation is CSAIESGAKGYTF.

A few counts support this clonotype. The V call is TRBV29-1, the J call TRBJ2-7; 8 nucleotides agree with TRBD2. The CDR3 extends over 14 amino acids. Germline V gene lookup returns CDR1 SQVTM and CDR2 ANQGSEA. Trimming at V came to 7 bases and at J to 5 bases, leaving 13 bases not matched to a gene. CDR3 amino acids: CSASEGSGIDEQYF. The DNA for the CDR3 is TGCAGCGCCAGTGAGGGTAGCGGGATCGACGAGCAGTACTTC.

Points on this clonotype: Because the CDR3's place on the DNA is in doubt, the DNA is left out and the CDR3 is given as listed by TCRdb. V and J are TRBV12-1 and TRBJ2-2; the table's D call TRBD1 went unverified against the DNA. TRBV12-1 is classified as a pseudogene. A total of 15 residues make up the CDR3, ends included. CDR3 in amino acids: CASSFGTRTPGSCFF.

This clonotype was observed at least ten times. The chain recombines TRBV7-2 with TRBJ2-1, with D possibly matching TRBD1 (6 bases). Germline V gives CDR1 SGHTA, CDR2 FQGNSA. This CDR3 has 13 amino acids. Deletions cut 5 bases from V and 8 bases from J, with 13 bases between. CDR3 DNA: TGTGCCAGCAGCGCTACAGGGATCCATGAGCAGTTCTTC. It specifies CASSATGIHEQFF.

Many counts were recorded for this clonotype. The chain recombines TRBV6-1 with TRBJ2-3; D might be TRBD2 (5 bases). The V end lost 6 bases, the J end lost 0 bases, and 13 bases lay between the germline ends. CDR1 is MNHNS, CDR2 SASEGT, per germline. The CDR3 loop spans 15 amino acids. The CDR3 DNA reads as TGTGCCAGCAGGCCAGCGGTAACTAGCACAGATACGCAGTATTTT. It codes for CASRPAVTSTDTQYF.

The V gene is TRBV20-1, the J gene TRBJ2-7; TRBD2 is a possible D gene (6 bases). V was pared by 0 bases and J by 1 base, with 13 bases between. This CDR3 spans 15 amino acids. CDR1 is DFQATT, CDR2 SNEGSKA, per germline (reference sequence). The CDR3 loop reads CSARDSFAGSYEQYF. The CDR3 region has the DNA TGCAGTGCTAGAGATAGTTTTGCGGGATCCTACGAGCAGTACTTC.

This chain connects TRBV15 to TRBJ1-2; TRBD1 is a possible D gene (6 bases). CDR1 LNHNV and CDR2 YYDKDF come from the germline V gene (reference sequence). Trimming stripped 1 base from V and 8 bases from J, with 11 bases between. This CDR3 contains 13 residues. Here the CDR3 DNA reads TGTGCCACCAGCAGAGCACAGGGAGGCGGCTACACCTTC. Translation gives CATSRAQGGGYTF. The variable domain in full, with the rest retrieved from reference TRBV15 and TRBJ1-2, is DAMVIQNPRYQVTQFGKPVTLSCSQTLNHNVMYWYQQKSSQAPKLLFHYYDKDFNNEADTPDNFQSRRPNTSFCFLDIRSPGLGDTAMYLCATSRAQGGGYTFGSGTRLTVV.

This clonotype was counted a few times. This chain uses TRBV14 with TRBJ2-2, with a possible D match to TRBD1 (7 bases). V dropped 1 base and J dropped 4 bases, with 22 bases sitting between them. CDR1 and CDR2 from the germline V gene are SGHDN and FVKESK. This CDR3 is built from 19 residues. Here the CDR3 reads CASSQVLRQGGKSTGELFF. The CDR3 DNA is TGTGCCAGCAGCCAAGTTCTCCGCCAGGGGGGAAAGAGCACCGGGGAGCTGTTTTTT.

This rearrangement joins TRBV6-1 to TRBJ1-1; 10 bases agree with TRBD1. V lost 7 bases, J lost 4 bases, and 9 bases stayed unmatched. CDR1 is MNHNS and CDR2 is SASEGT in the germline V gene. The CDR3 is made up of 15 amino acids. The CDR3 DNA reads TGTGCCAGCAACCCTCCGACAGGGGGCACCACTGAAGCTTTCTTT. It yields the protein CASNPPTGGTTEAFF.

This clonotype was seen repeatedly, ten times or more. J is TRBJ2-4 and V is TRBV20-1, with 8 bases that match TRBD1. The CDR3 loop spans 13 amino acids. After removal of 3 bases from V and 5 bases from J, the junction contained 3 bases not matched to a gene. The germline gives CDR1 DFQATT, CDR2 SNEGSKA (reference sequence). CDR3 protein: CSASETGENIQYF. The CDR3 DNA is TGCAGTGCTAGTGAGACAGGGGAAAACATTCAGTACTTC.

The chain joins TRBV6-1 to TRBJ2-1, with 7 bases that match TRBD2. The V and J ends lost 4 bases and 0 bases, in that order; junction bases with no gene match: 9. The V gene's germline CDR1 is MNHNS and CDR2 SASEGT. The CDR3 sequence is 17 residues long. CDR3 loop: CASSVRGYLSSYNEQFF. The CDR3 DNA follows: TGTGCCAGCAGTGTGCGGGGGTACCTTAGCTCCTACAATGAGCAGTTCTTC.

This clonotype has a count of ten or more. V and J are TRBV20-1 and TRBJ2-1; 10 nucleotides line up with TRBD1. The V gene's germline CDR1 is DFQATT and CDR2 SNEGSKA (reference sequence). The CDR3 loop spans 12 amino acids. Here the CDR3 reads CSTGGGGNEQFF. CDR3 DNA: TGCTCGACAGGGGGCGGGGGAAACGAGCAGTTCTTC.